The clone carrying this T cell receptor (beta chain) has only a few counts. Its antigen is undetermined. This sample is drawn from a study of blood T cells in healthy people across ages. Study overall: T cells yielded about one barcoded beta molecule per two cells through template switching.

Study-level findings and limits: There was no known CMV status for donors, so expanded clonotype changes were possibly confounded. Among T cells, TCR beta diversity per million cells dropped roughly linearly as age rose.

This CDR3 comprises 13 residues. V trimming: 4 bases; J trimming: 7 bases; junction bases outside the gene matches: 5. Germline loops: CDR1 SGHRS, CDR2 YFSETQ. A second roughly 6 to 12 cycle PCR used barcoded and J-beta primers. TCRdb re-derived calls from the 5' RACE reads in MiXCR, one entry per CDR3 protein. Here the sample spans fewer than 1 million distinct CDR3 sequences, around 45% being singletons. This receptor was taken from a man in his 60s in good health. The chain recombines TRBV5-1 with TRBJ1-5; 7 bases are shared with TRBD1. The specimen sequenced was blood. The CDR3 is CASSPTGEQPQHF. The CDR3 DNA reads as TGCGCCAGCAGCCCCACAGGGGAACAGCCCCAGCATTTT. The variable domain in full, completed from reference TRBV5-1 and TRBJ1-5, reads KAGVTQTPRYLIKTRGQQVTLSCSPISGHRSVSWYQQTPGQGLQFLFEYFSETQRNKGNFPGRFSGRQFSNSRSEMNVSTLELGDSALYLCASSPTGEQPQHFGDGTRLSIL.